This is a list of T cell receptor beta chains from one sample in a study of blood T cell repertoires in COVID-19. Libraries were prepared by immunoSEQ multiplex PCR; TCRdb keeps only in-frame clonotypes and omits some of them. The data contain some 110,000 clones, 82% of them singletons. The sample consisted of peripheral blood. These receptor sequences come from a man between 65 and 85 years old with acute or convalescent COVID-19. Both conserved end residues are part of each CDR3. A D gene is named only where the DNA matches it firmly. A row's size may be missing; if present it is once, few, many or a size class.

clone size: once
V gene: TRBV21-1
D gene: -
J gene: TRBJ2-2
CDR3 protein: CASSKGARGPTGELFF
CDR3 DNA: TGTGCCAGCAGCAAAGGTGCTAGGGGGCCGACCGGGGAGCTGTTTTTT

clone size: -
V gene: TRBV12-3/TRBV12-4
D gene: -
J gene: TRBJ1-3
CDR3 protein: CASSLLTGNTIYF
CDR3 DNA: TGTGCCAGCAGCCTATTAACTGGAAACACCATATATTTT

clone size: -
V gene: TRBV5-1
D gene: -
J gene: TRBJ2-1
CDR3 protein: CASSLAQLNNEQFF
CDR3 DNA: TGCGCCAGCAGCTTGGCACAGTTAAACAATGAGCAGTTCTTC

clone size: -
V gene: TRBV18
D gene: -
J gene: TRBJ1-5
CDR3 protein: CASSLSDSYQPQHF
CDR3 DNA: TGTGCCAGCTCACTCAGTGACAGCTACCAGCCCCAGCATTTT

clone size: once
V gene: TRBV27
D gene: -
J gene: TRBJ2-3
CDR3 protein: CASRGGPTQYF
CDR3 DNA: TGTGCCAGCAGAGGAGGTCCTACGCAGTATTTT

clone size: -
V gene: TRBV6-5
D gene: -
J gene: TRBJ1-6
CDR3 protein: CASSYMGLDNSPLHF
CDR3 DNA: TGTGCCAGCAGTTACATGGGCTTAGATAATTCACCCCTCCACTTT

clone size: -
V gene: TRBV3-1/TRBV3-2
D gene: TRBD1
J gene: TRBJ1-2
CDR3 protein: CASSLRQGGDVNTF
CDR3 DNA: TGTGCCAGCAGCCTGAGACAGGGTGGAGATGTCAACACCTTC

clone size: -
V gene: TRBV9
D gene: -
J gene: TRBJ2-2
CDR3 protein: CASSVERTYTGELFF
CDR3 DNA: TGTGCCAGCAGCGTAGAGCGGACTTACACCGGGGAGCTGTTTTTT

clone size: -
V gene: TRBV30
D gene: -
J gene: TRBJ1-1
CDR3 protein: CARTRGSGRSTEAFF
CDR3 DNA: TGTGCCCGGACCCGGGGATCAGGCAGGAGCACTGAAGCTTTCTTT

clone size: -
V gene: TRBV30
D gene: TRBD2
J gene: TRBJ2-3
CDR3 protein: CAWNLAGGPTDTQYF
CDR3 DNA: TGTGCCTGGAACCTAGCGGGAGGGCCCACAGATACGCAGTATTTT

clone size: -
V gene: TRBV18
D gene: TRBD1
J gene: TRBJ1-1
CDR3 protein: CASSQQGTEAFF
CDR3 DNA: TGTGCCAGCTCACAACAGGGGACTGAAGCTTTCTTT

clone size: -
V gene: TRBV2
D gene: -
J gene: TRBJ1-2
CDR3 protein: CASSSNGEGYTF
CDR3 DNA: TGTGCCAGCAGTAGCAATGGGGAGGGCTACACCTTC

clone size: -
V gene: TRBV6-5
D gene: -
J gene: TRBJ1-6
CDR3 protein: CASSYSNGGAPLHF
CDR3 DNA: TGTGCCAGCAGTTACTCGAATGGTGGAGCACCCCTCCACTTT

clone size: -
V gene: TRBV10-3
D gene: -
J gene: TRBJ1-3
CDR3 protein: CAISGQISGNTIYF
CDR3 DNA: TGTGCCATCAGTGGACAGATCTCTGGAAACACCATATATTTT

clone size: -
V gene: TRBV24-1
D gene: -
J gene: TRBJ2-5
CDR3 protein: CATSDSGGRQETQYF
CDR3 DNA: TGTGCCACCAGTGATTCGGGGGGCCGACAAGAGACCCAGTACTTC

clone size: -
V gene: TRBV7-2
D gene: -
J gene: TRBJ2-2
CDR3 protein: CASSFAANTGELFF
CDR3 DNA: TGTGCCAGCAGCTTTGCGGCGAACACCGGGGAGCTGTTTTTT

clone size: -
V gene: TRBV6-5
D gene: TRBD1
J gene: TRBJ1-4
CDR3 protein: CASRGTGNNEKLFF
CDR3 DNA: TGTGCCAGCAGAGGGACAGGGAACAATGAAAAACTGTTTTTT

clone size: -
V gene: TRBV28
D gene: -
J gene: TRBJ1-1
CDR3 protein: CASRGRGNTEAFF
CDR3 DNA: TGTGCCAGCAGGGGGCGAGGGAACACTGAAGCTTTCTTT

clone size: -
V gene: TRBV6-1
D gene: -
J gene: TRBJ1-5
CDR3 protein: CASSDAGNQPQHF
CDR3 DNA: TGTGCCAGCAGTGATGCAGGCAATCAGCCCCAGCATTTT

clone size: -
V gene: TRBV2
D gene: TRBD2
J gene: TRBJ2-3
CDR3 protein: CASSVGLAPDTQYF
CDR3 DNA: TGTGCCAGCAGTGTGGGACTAGCACCCGATACGCAGTATTTT

clone size: few
V gene: TRBV14
D gene: TRBD1
J gene: TRBJ1-1
CDR3 protein: CASSYDTGGMTEAFF
CDR3 DNA: TGTGCCAGCAGCTACGACACAGGGGGGATGACTGAAGCTTTCTTT

clone size: once
V gene: TRBV20-1
D gene: -
J gene: TRBJ1-5
CDR3 protein: CSAMGGQPQHF
CDR3 DNA: TGCAGTGCTATGGGAGGGCAGCCCCAGCATTTT

clone size: -
V gene: TRBV5-1
D gene: -
J gene: TRBJ2-7
CDR3 protein: CASSSGNRNEQYF
CDR3 DNA: TGCGCCAGCAGCTCCGGGAACCGGAACGAGCAGTACTTC

clone size: -
V gene: TRBV28
D gene: -
J gene: TRBJ2-3
CDR3 protein: CASSWSGADTQYF
CDR3 DNA: TGTGCCAGCAGTTGGTCAGGGGCAGATACGCAGTATTTT

clone size: -
V gene: TRBV7-3
D gene: -
J gene: TRBJ2-2
CDR3 protein: CASSFGSGRPGPLFF
CDR3 DNA: TGTGCCAGCAGCTTTGGTTCGGGCCGTCCAGGGCCGCTGTTTTTT

clone size: -
V gene: TRBV11-2
D gene: TRBD1
J gene: TRBJ2-7
CDR3 protein: CASTIDRQGFYEQYF
CDR3 DNA: TGTGCCAGCACCATCGACAGACAGGGGTTCTACGAGCAGTACTTC

clone size: -
V gene: TRBV2
D gene: TRBD1
J gene: TRBJ2-5
CDR3 protein: CASNDRGVETQYF
CDR3 DNA: TGTGCCAGCAACGACAGGGGGGTAGAGACCCAGTACTTC

clone size: once
V gene: TRBV30
D gene: TRBD1
J gene: TRBJ1-2
CDR3 protein: CAWSVEWRTGRHGYTF
CDR3 DNA: TGTGCCTGGAGTGTGGAATGGCGGACAGGACGACATGGCTACACCTTC

clone size: few
V gene: TRBV6-5
D gene: -
J gene: TRBJ1-5
CDR3 protein: CASSTGTSGQPQHF
CDR3 DNA: TGTGCCAGCAGTACCGGAACCTCGGGTCAGCCCCAGCATTTT

clone size: few
V gene: TRBV28
D gene: TRBD1
J gene: TRBJ1-4
CDR3 protein: CASSRGTGRASREKLFF
CDR3 DNA: TGTGCCAGCAGCCGAGGGACAGGGAGGGCCAGTCGGGAAAAACTGTTTTTT

clone size: few
V gene: TRBV10-3
D gene: -
J gene: TRBJ2-7
CDR3 protein: CAISALPSHRGGSNEQYF
CDR3 DNA: TGTGCCATCAGCGCTTTACCCTCACATCGAGGGGGTAGTAACGAGCAGTACTTC

clone size: -
V gene: TRBV11-2
D gene: TRBD2
J gene: TRBJ2-1
CDR3 protein: CASSLWASGRTSYNEQFF
CDR3 DNA: TGTGCCAGCAGCTTATGGGCTAGCGGGAGGACCTCCTACAATGAGCAGTTCTTC

clone size: -
V gene: TRBV9
D gene: TRBD2
J gene: TRBJ2-1
CDR3 protein: CASRSGSGNNEQFF
CDR3 DNA: TGTGCCAGTAGAAGCGGGAGCGGGAACAATGAGCAGTTCTTC

clone size: -
V gene: TRBV4-1
D gene: -
J gene: TRBJ1-3
CDR3 protein: CASSQPERGARNTIYF
CDR3 DNA: TGCGCCAGCAGCCAACCCGAACGGGGGGCGCGGAACACCATATATTTT

clone size: -
V gene: TRBV6-5
D gene: TRBD1
J gene: TRBJ2-3
CDR3 protein: CASRPDRALTDTQYF
CDR3 DNA: TGTGCCAGCAGACCTGACAGGGCCCTCACAGATACGCAGTATTTT

clone size: -
V gene: TRBV30
D gene: -
J gene: TRBJ2-6
CDR3 protein: CAWAGSPYSGANVLTF
CDR3 DNA: TGTGCCTGGGCAGGGTCCCCTTACTCTGGGGCCAACGTCCTGACTTTC

clone size: -
V gene: TRBV3-1/TRBV3-2
D gene: TRBD2
J gene: TRBJ2-1
CDR3 protein: CASTGRYNEQFF
CDR3 DNA: TGTGCCAGCACCGGGAGGTACAATGAGCAGTTCTTC

clone size: -
V gene: TRBV9
D gene: TRBD1
J gene: TRBJ2-5
CDR3 protein: CASSVGTGNYQETQYF
CDR3 DNA: TGTGCCAGCAGCGTGGGGACAGGTAACTACCAAGAGACCCAGTACTTC

clone size: -
V gene: TRBV2
D gene: -
J gene: TRBJ2-7
CDR3 protein: CASSDETYEQYF
CDR3 DNA: TGTGCCAGCAGTGACGAGACCTACGAGCAGTACTTC

clone size: -
V gene: TRBV2
D gene: -
J gene: TRBJ2-1
CDR3 protein: CASSWAGGDEQFF
CDR3 DNA: TGTGCCAGCAGTTGGGCCGGGGGAGATGAGCAGTTCTTC

clone size: -
V gene: TRBV9
D gene: -
J gene: TRBJ2-3
CDR3 protein: CASSVVGGTSTDTQYF
CDR3 DNA: TGTGCCAGCAGCGTAGTTGGCGGGACGAGCACAGATACGCAGTATTTT

clone size: once
V gene: TRBV5-1
D gene: -
J gene: TRBJ1-4
CDR3 protein: CASSERAEANEKLFF
CDR3 DNA: TGCGCCAGCAGCGAGAGGGCTGAAGCTAATGAAAAACTGTTTTTT

clone size: once
V gene: TRBV28
D gene: -
J gene: TRBJ1-5
CDR3 protein: CASSFGDYSNQPQHF
CDR3 DNA: TGTGCCAGCAGTTTCGGGGACTATAGCAATCAGCCCCAGCATTTT

clone size: -
V gene: TRBV28
D gene: -
J gene: TRBJ1-2
CDR3 protein: CASSTPGGGNYGYTF
CDR3 DNA: TGTGCCAGCAGTACCCCGGGGGGTGGGAACTATGGCTACACCTTC

clone size: -
V gene: TRBV2
D gene: TRBD1
J gene: TRBJ1-1
CDR3 protein: CASSGQGVNTEAFF
CDR3 DNA: TGTGCCAGCAGCGGACAGGGGGTGAACACTGAAGCTTTCTTT

clone size: -
V gene: TRBV5-1
D gene: -
J gene: TRBJ1-1
CDR3 protein: CASSFTGRGAVKDTEAFF
CDR3 DNA: TGCGCCAGCAGCTTCACCGGCAGGGGAGCGGTGAAGGACACTGAAGCTTTCTTT